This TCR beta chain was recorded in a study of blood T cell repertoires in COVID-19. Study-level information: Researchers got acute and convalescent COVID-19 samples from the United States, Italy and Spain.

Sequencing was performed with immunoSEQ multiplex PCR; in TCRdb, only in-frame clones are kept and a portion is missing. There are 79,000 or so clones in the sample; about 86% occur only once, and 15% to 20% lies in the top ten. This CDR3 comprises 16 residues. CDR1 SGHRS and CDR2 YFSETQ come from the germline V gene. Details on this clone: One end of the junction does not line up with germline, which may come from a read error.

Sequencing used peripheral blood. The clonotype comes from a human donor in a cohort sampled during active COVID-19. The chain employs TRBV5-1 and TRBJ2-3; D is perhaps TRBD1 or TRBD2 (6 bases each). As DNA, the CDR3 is TGCGCCAGCAGGTTGGAGGGACACTGGGGCACAGATACGCAGTATTTT. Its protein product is CASRLEGHWGTDTQYF.